The T cell receptor beta chain under discussion was sequenced for a study of cytomegalovirus exposure and HLA in healthy donors. The CDR3 extends over 16 amino acids. Germline V gene data show CDR1 as MNHNS and CDR2 as SASEGT. J gave up 6 bases and V 0 bases, and 8 bases lay outside the gene matches. General study results and limits: Sequencing artifact likely explains a cluster of highly shared sequence variants. Earlier findings revealed that most TCR beta V segments proved productive either about 90% or about 30% of the time.

Of note for this clone: Its antigen is as yet unknown.

This PCR relied on a set of 60 Vbeta primers and 13 Jbeta primers. Assay used: immunoSEQ multiplex PCR; TCRdb lists only in-frame clones, some missing. The data show 87,000 or so clones, about 75% seen once. V and J are TRBV6-1 and TRBJ1-2, with TRBD1 matching over 9 bases. The TCR was taken from a woman in her forties in good health and CMV-seronegative. Sequencing used PBMCs. CDR3 in DNA: TGTGCCAGCAGTGAAGCGCCCGGGACAGGGAGGCATGGCTACACCTTC. This gives the protein CASSEAPGTGRHGYTF.